One sample yielded the 27 T cell receptor beta chains listed below, sequenced in a study of T cells in Graves' hyperthyroidism and ophthalmopathy. Researchers took RNA transcripts and amplified the TCR beta CDR3 regions from them. HTBI primers were employed in a first-round RT-PCR of the TCR CDR3. TCRdb used MiXCR to reprocess the multiplex PCR reads, holding one entry per CDR3 protein. The repertoire has 500,000 to 650,000 distinct CDR3 sequences, about a sixth of them found once; the top ten carry around 17%. The sequencing input was blood. All receptors come from a woman between 18 and 30 years old with Graves' ophthalmopathy.

The V call is TRBV3-1, the J call TRBJ1-6; D perhaps matches TRBD1 (6 bases). The V end lost 5 bases, the J end lost 4 bases, and 12 bases lay between the germline ends. This CDR3 contains 15 residues. CDR1 LGHDT and CDR2 YNNKEL come from the germline V gene (reference sequence). CDR3: CASSDWGAYNSPLHF. In nucleotides, the CDR3 is TGTGCCAGCAGCGACTGGGGGGCATATAATTCACCCCTCCACTTT.

This clonotype was seen repeatedly, ten times or more. The chain employs TRBV6-1 and TRBJ2-7; 11 positions match TRBD1. Germline lookup yields CDR1 MNHNS and CDR2 SASEGT. The CDR3 is made up of 15 amino acids. The trim removed 4 bases at V and 3 bases at J, leaving 5 bases unmatched. This CDR3 reads CASSARDRGVYEQYF. The CDR3 nucleotides read TGTGCCAGCAGTGCCCGGGACAGGGGGGTCTACGAGCAGTACTTC.

This clonotype was seen ten or more times. The V gene is TRBV7-2, the J gene TRBJ2-1; D not certain. Germline V gene sequence: CDR1 SGHTA, CDR2 FQGNSA. The CDR3 length is 14 residues. V was trimmed by 5 bases and J by 5 bases, leaving 13 bases between them. The chain's CDR3 is CASSPGYGNNEQFF. CDR3 nucleotide sequence: TGTGCCAGCAGCCCCGGTTATGGGAACAATGAGCAGTTCTTC.

This clonotype was detected many times. V usage is TRBV7-9 and J usage is TRBJ1-6, with 11 bases that match TRBD1. This CDR3 spans 15 amino acids. Germline V gene sequence: CDR1 SEHNR, CDR2 FQNEAQ (reference sequence). V trimming: 5 bases; J trimming: 8 bases; junction bases outside the gene matches: 5. For the CDR3, the DNA is TGTGCCAGCAGCCCGGGACAGGGGGAGCATTCACCCCTCCACTTT. Translation gives CASSPGQGEHSPLHF.

This clonotype was picked up a small number of times. The rearrangement uses TRBV20-1 and TRBJ1-4, with D possibly being TRBD1 (5 bases). The V gene lost 0 bases and the J gene lost 4 bases, with 12 bases spanning the gap. Germline lookup yields CDR1 DFQATT and CDR2 SNEGSKA (reference sequence). CDR3 length: 15 residues. CDR3 amino acids: CSARDGTTLNEKLFF. The CDR3 DNA reads as TGCAGTGCTAGAGATGGGACCACCCTTAATGAAAAACTGTTTTTT.

This clonotype was counted at least ten times. The chain has TRBV5-1 and TRBJ1-1; 7 bases fit TRBD1. This CDR3 is 14 amino acids long. The germline V gene has CDR1 SGHRS and CDR2 YFSETQ. V was pared by 4 bases and J by 6 bases, with 9 bases of the junction left unmatched. CDR3 sequence (DNA): TGCGCCAGCAGCAGCCAGGGGGTTGGCGCTGAAGCTTTCTTT. Translating it yields CASSSQGVGAEAFF. The full variable domain, with the rest looked up from reference TRBV5-1 and TRBJ1-1, is KAGVTQTPRYLIKTRGQQVTLSCSPISGHRSVSWYQQTPGQGLQFLFEYFSETQRNKGNFPGRFSGRQFSNSRSEMNVSTLELGDSALYLCASSSQGVGAEAFFGQGTRLTVV.

This clonotype has a handful of counts. The genes are TRBV12-3 or TRBV12-4 and TRBJ1-6, with 9 nucleotides matching TRBD1. This CDR3 region has 16 residues. J lost 7 bases, V lost 3 bases, and 7 bases had no gene match. The CDR3 reads CASSFALTGGNSPLHF. CDR3 sequence (DNA): TGTGCCAGCAGTTTCGCCTTGACAGGGGGAAATTCACCCCTCCACTTT.

A few counts support this clonotype. The chain uses TRBV7-2 and TRBJ2-2; unclear D gene. With 5 bases removed from V and 4 bases from J, the gap between germline ends came to 20 bases. This CDR3 spans 17 amino acids. Germline CDR1 reads SGHTA; CDR2 reads FQGNSA. CDR3 amino acids: CASSPSGPQPATGELFF. Here the CDR3 DNA reads TGTGCCAGCAGCCCTAGTGGCCCCCAGCCGGCCACCGGGGAGCTGTTTTTT.

This clonotype occurred many times. The gene calls are TRBV7-2 and TRBJ2-5; D unclear. Germline V gene lookup returns CDR1 SGHTA and CDR2 FQGNSA. The CDR3 loop spans 15 amino acids. Trimming cost V 5 bases and J 5 bases, with 18 bases left between them. The CDR3 sequence: CASSPGPAGRETQYF. The CDR3 DNA reads as TGTGCCAGCAGCCCTGGGCCCGCTGGCCGGGAGACCCAGTACTTC. The full variable domain, with the rest looked up from reference TRBV7-2 and TRBJ2-5, is GAGVSQSPSNKVTEKGKDVELRCDPISGHTALYWYRQSLGQGLEFLIYFQGNSAPDKSGLPSDRFSAERTGGSVSTLTIQRTQQEDSAVYLCASSPGPAGRETQYFGPGTRLLVL.

There are a few counts of this clonotype. The chain couples TRBV12-3 or TRBV12-4 to TRBJ1-2; 7 nucleotides align to TRBD1. CDR3 length: 14 residues. Losses at the gene ends were 6 bases for V and 4 bases for J; bases not matched to a gene: 8. CDR3 in amino acids: CASRTRDSSYGYTF. CDR3 coding DNA: TGTGCCAGCAGGACCCGGGACAGTTCCTATGGCTACACCTTC.

This clonotype was seen a handful of times. This sequence joins TRBV29-1 and TRBJ1-1; D is unclear. The CDR3 is made up of 13 amino acids. The germline gives CDR1 SQVTM, CDR2 ANQGSEA. Trimming shortened V by 6 bases and J by 5 bases, and 16 bases separated the two germline ends. The CDR3 region is CSVRWTHRTEAFF. In DNA, the CDR3 is TGCAGCGTCAGATGGACGCATCGGACTGAAGCTTTCTTT.

This clonotype was observed at least ten times. The rearrangement joins TRBV9 to TRBJ1-2; no definite D call. The CDR3 is 17 residues long. Germline-derived CDR1 and CDR2 are SGDLS and YYNGEE. The V and J ends lost 0 bases and 1 base respectively, with 16 bases between them. The CDR3 DNA is TGTGCCAGCAGCGTAGGGCCGCTCCAAAATGATAACTATGGCTACACCTTC. Protein sequence: CASSVGPLQNDNYGYTF.

In this sample, this clonotype turned up a few times. The genes are TRBV4-1 and TRBJ1-6, with TRBD1 identical over 7 bases. There are 14 residues in the CDR3. The V gene end was trimmed by 1 base and the J gene end by 7 bases; junction bases not matched to a gene: 1. CDR1 and CDR2 from the germline V gene are MGHRA and YSYEKL. As DNA, the CDR3 is TGCGCCAGCAGCCAAGCAGGGGGGAATTCACCCCTCCACTTT. This sequence encodes CASSQAGGNSPLHF.

There are many counts of this clonotype. V and J are TRBV15 and TRBJ2-5; TRBD2 is a possible D gene (6 bases). Germline-derived CDR1 and CDR2 are LNHNV and YYDKDF (reference sequence). The V end was cut by 5 bases, the J end by 1 base, with 17 bases between. CDR3 length equals 16 residues. The chain's CDR3 is CATSGGLQILQETQYF. The CDR3 DNA is TGTGCCACCAGCGGGGGGTTACAGATACTCCAAGAGACCCAGTACTTC.

This clonotype occurred once. The chain is built from TRBV27 and TRBJ1-4; the D gene is possibly TRBD1 (5 bases). Germline V CDR1 and CDR2: MNHEY, SMNVEV (reference sequence). V lost 3 bases to trimming and J lost 5 bases, with 10 bases between them. This CDR3 contains 14 residues. The CDR3 sequence is CASSFTGRNEKLFF. The CDR3 DNA sequence: TGTGCCAGCAGTTTTACAGGTAGAAATGAAAAACTGTTTTTT.

V and J are TRBV29-1 and TRBJ2-1; unclear D gene. V was cut by 1 base and J by 3 bases, with 25 bases left in between. Germline loops: CDR1 SQVTM, CDR2 ANQGSEA. The CDR3 runs 19 residues. In DNA form, the CDR3 reads TGCAGCGTTGAAGTAAAGATCAGCCCGGAATCAGAGTTCTACAATGAGCAGTTCTTC. It yields the protein CSVEVKISPESEFYNEQFF.

At least ten counts were recorded for this clonotype. The chain employs TRBV30 and TRBJ1-5; D might be TRBD1 (5 bases). Trimming removed 2 bases at V and 1 base at J, with 12 bases between. The CDR3 has 15 residues. The germline CDR1 and CDR2 sequences are GTSNPN and SVGIG (reference sequence). The CDR3 coding sequence is TGTGCCTGGAGTCCAGGGATGGCGAGCAATCAGCCCCAGCATTTT. Its translation: CAWSPGMASNQPQHF.

Only a few counts were recorded for this clonotype. The J gene is TRBJ2-7, the V gene TRBV9; 7 nucleotides agree with TRBD1. The CDR3 is 15 residues long. Trimming cost V 0 bases and J 3 bases; bases outside gene matches: 6. Germline V CDR1 and CDR2: SGDLS, YYNGEE. The CDR3 protein is CASSVEDGTDYEQYF. CDR3 DNA sequence: TGTGCCAGCAGCGTAGAAGACGGGACAGACTACGAGCAGTACTTC.

In this sample, this clonotype turned up a few times. The chain joins TRBV20-1 to TRBJ2-5, with TRBD2 matching over 10 bases. Per germline, CDR1 DFQATT and CDR2 SNEGSKA (reference sequence). The V gene end was trimmed by 1 base and the J gene end by 9 bases; junction bases not matched to a gene: 17. There are 17 residues in the CDR3. The DNA of the CDR3 is TGCAGTGCTAGAGGGTTAGAAATAGCGGGAGGTCTTGGGGCCCAGTACTTC. Translating it yields CSARGLEIAGGLGAQYF.

This clonotype has only a few counts. The chain has TRBV28 and TRBJ1-2, with 7 bases lining up with TRBD1. CDR1 and CDR2 from the germline V gene are MDHEN and SYDVKM. The CDR3 consists of 14 residues. Trimming removed 5 bases from V and 5 bases from J; junction bases left unmatched: 8. CDR3 DNA: TGTGCCAGCAGTCCGGGACAGAAGGATTATGGCTACACCTTC. Translated: CASSPGQKDYGYTF.

This chain connects TRBV7-9 to TRBJ2-5, with 7 positions matching TRBD2. With V trimmed by 6 bases and J by 5 bases, 12 bases remained unmatched. The CDR3 has 15 amino acids. CDR1 SEHNR and CDR2 FQNEAQ come from the germline V gene (reference sequence). Here the CDR3 DNA reads TGTGCCAGCAGTTTCGATTGGCGGGAGTTGGAGACCCAGTACTTC. Its translation: CASSFDWRELETQYF.

This clonotype showed up just a few times. J is TRBJ2-3 and V is TRBV9, with D uncertain. This CDR3 spans 14 amino acids. V was pared by 4 bases and J by 2 bases, with 11 bases between. Germline CDR1 reads SGDLS; CDR2 reads YYNGEE. The CDR3 is CASSPRPLTDTQYF. CDR3 coding DNA: TGTGCCAGCAGCCCGCGGCCTCTCACAGATACGCAGTATTTT.

V and J are TRBV29-1 and TRBJ2-7; D is possibly TRBD1 or TRBD2 (5 bases each). V lost 3 bases, J lost 2 bases, and 11 bases lay in between. CDR3 size: 13 residues. CDR1 and CDR2 (germline): SQVTM, ANQGSEA. CDR3 nucleotides: TGCAGCGTTGATCAGGGAGCGACCTACGAGCAGTACTTC. It translates to CSVDQGATYEQYF.

This clonotype was found many times. One end of the junction varies from germline; a read error may be responsible. The chain recombines TRBV12-3 or TRBV12-4 with TRBJ1-1, with D tentatively TRBD1 (5 bases). The CDR3 has 14 residues. The CDR3 region has the DNA TGTGCCAGCAGATTAGACAGAGGGAACACTGAAGCTTTCTTT. Its translation: CASRLDRGNTEAFF.

This clonotype was counted at least ten times. This rearrangement joins TRBV30 to TRBJ1-3; D uncertain. Trimming removed 3 bases at V and 1 base at J, with 7 bases between. Germline-derived CDR1 and CDR2 are GTSNPN and SVGIG (reference sequence). This CDR3 has 13 amino acids. The DNA of the CDR3 is TGTGCCTGGAGATACGGGTCTGGAAACACCATATATTTT. Amino acids: CAWRYGSGNTIYF.

This clonotype has ten or more counts. The genes are TRBV6-1 and TRBJ2-1, with D hard to call. V was shortened by 4 bases and J by 4 bases, with 8 bases between the two germline ends. Germline CDR1 and CDR2: MNHNS and SASEGT. The CDR3 is 13 amino acids. This CDR3 reads CASSGVEYNEQFF. Here the CDR3 DNA reads TGTGCCAGCAGTGGAGTAGAATACAATGAGCAGTTCTTC.

This sequence joins TRBV6-5 and TRBJ1-2; D call uncertain. V was trimmed by 0 bases and J by 2 bases, leaving 10 bases between them. The CDR3 extends over 15 amino acids. Germline CDR1 is MNHEY and CDR2 is SVGAGI. CDR3 loop: CASSYSRGGNYGYTF. In DNA form, the CDR3 reads TGTGCCAGCAGTTACTCCCGCGGAGGGAACTATGGCTACACCTTC.